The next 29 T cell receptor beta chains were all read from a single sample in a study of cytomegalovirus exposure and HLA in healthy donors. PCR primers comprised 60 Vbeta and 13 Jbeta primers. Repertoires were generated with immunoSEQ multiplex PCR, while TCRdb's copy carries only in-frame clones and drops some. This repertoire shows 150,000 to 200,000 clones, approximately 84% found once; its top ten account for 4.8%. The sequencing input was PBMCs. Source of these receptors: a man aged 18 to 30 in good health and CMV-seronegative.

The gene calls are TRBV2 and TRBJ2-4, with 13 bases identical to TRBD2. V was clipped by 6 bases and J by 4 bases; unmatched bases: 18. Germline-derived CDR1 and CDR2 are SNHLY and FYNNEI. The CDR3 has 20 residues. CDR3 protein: CASSRVVGLAGDPDKNIQYF. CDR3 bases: TGTGCCAGCAGCCGGGTGGTCGGACTAGCGGGAGACCCGGATAAAAACATTCAGTACTTC.

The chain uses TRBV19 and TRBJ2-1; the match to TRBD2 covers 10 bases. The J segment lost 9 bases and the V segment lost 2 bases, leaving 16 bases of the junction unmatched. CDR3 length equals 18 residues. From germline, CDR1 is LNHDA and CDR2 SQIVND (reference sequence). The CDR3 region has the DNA TGTGCCAGTAGTATATACGGGCTAGCGGGAGACCAGGTCGGTGAGCAGTTCTTC. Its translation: CASSIYGLAGDQVGEQFF.

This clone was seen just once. CDR3 coding DNA: TGTGCCAGCCATTCCCCCCCGGAGAGCAAAGAGACCCAGTACTTC. This translates into CASHSPPESKETQYF. This sequence joins TRBV5-6 and TRBJ2-5, with unresolved D. In germline, CDR1 is SGHDT, CDR2 YYEEEE. V lost 7 bases and J 3 bases, leaving 19 bases between the germline ends. The CDR3 contains 15 residues.

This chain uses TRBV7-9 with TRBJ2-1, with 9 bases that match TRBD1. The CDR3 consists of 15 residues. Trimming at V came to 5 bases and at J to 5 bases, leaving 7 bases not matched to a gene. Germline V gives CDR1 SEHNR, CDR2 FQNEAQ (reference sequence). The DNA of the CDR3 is TGTGCCAGCAGCGAAGGGACAGGGTTCAACAATGAGCAGTTCTTC. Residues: CASSEGTGFNNEQFF.

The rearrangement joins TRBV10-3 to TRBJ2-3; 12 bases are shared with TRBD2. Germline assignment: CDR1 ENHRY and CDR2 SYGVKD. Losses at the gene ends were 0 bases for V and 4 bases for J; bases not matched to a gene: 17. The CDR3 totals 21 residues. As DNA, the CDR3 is TGTGCCATCAGTGAGTCGCCTCTAGCGGGGGGGCCGGGTTTGTTCTCAGATACGCAGTATTTT. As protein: CAISESPLAGGPGLFSDTQYF.

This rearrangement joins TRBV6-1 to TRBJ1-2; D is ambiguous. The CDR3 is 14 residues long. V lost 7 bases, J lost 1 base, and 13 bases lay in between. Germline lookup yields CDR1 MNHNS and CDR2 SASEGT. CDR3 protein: CASTRERINYGYTF. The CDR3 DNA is TGTGCCAGCACCCGGGAAAGGATTAACTATGGCTACACCTTC.

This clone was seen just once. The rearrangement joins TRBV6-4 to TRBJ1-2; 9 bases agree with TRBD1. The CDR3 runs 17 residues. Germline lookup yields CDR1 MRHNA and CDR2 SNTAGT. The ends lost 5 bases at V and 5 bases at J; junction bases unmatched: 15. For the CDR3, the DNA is TGTGCCAGCAGTTCACAGGGGGCAAAGGTCTGGGGGTATGGCTACACCTTC. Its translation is CASSSQGAKVWGYGYTF.

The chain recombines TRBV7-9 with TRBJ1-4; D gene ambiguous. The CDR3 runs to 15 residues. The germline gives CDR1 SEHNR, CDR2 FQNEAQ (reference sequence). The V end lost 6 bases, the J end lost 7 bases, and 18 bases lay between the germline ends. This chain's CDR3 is CASRNTAGFSEKLFF. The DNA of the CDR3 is TGTGCCAGCAGGAATACCGCGGGATTTAGTGAAAAACTGTTTTTT.

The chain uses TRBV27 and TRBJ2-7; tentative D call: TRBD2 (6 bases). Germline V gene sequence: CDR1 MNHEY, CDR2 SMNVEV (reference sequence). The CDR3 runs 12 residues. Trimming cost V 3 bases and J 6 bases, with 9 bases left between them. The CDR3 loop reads CASSLGGGEQYF. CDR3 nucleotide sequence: TGTGCCAGCAGTTTGGGGGGTGGCGAGCAGTACTTC.

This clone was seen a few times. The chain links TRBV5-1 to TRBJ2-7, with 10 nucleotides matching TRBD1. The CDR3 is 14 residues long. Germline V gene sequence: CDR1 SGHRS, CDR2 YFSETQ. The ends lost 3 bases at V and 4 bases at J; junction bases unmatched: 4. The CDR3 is CASSYGQGGYEQYF. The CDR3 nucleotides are TGCGCCAGCAGCTACGGACAGGGGGGATACGAGCAGTACTTC. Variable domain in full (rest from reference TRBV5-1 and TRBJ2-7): KAGVTQTPRYLIKTRGQQVTLSCSPISGHRSVSWYQQTPGQGLQFLFEYFSETQRNKGNFPGRFSGRQFSNSRSEMNVSTLELGDSALYLCASSYGQGGYEQYFGPGTRLTVT.

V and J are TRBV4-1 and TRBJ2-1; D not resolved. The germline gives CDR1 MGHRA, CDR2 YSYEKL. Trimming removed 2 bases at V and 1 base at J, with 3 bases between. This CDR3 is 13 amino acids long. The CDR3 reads CASSQLSYNEQFF. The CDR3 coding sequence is TGCGCCAGCAGCCAACTGTCCTACAATGAGCAGTTCTTC.

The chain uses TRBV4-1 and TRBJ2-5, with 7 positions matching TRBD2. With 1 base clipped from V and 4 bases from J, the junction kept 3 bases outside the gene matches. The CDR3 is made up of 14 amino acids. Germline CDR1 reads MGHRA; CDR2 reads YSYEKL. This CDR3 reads CASSQVAGAETQYF. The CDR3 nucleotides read TGCGCCAGCAGCCAAGTCGCGGGAGCAGAGACCCAGTACTTC.

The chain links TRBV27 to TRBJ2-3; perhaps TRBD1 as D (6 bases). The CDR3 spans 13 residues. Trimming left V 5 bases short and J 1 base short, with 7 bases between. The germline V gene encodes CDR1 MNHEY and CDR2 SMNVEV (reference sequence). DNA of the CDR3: TGTGCCAGCAGTCACAGGGGCACAGATACGCAGTATTTT. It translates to CASSHRGTDTQYF.

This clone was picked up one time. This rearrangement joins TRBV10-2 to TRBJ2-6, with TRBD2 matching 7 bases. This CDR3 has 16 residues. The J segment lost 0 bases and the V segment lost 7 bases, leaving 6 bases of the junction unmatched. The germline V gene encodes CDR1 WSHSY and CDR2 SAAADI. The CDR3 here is CASISPGGSGANVLTF. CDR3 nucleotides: TGCGCCAGCATCTCCCCGGGGGGCTCTGGGGCCAACGTCCTGACTTTC.

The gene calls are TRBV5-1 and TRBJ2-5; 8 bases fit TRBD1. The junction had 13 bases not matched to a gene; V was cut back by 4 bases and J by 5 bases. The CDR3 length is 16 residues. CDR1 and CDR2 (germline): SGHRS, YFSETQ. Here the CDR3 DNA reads TGCGCCAGCAGCGCGGAAGGACAGGGTAATATGGAGACCCAGTACTTC. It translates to CASSAEGQGNMETQYF.

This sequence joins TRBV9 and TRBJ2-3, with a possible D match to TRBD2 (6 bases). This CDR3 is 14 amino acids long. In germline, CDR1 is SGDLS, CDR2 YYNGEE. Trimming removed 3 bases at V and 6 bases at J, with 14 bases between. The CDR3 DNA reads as TGTGCCAGCAGCGAGCTCCCGGGACTCGATACGCAGTATTTT. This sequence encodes CASSELPGLDTQYF.

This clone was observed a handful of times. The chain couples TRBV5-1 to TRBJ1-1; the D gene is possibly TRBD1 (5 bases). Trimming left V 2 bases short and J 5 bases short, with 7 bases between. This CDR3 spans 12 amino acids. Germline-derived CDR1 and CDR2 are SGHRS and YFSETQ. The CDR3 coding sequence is TGCGCCAGCAGCTTACGACAGACTGAAGCTTTCTTT. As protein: CASSLRQTEAFF.

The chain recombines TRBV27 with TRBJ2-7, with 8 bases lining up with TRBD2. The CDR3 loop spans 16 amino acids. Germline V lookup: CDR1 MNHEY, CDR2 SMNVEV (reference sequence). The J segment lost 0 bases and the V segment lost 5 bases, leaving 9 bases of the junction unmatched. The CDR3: CASSGISGSSSYEQYF. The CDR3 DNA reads TGTGCCAGCAGTGGAATAAGCGGGAGTAGCTCCTACGAGCAGTACTTC.

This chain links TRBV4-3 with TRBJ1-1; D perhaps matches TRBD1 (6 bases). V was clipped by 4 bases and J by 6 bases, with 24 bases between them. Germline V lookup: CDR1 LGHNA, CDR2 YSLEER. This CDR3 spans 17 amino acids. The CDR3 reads CASSPSFGRGQGAEAFF. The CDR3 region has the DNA TGCGCCAGCAGCCCATCTTTTGGGCGGGGGCAAGGGGCTGAAGCTTTCTTT.

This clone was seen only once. CDR3 in amino acids: CASSLDRLTYNEQFF. Here the CDR3 DNA reads TGTGCCAGCAGCTTAGATAGACTAACCTACAATGAGCAGTTCTTC. This chain links TRBV7-9 with TRBJ2-1; maybe TRBD2 (5 bases). In germline, CDR1 is SEHNR, CDR2 FQNEAQ (reference sequence). V was cut by 1 base and J by 2 bases, with 9 bases left in between. The CDR3 is 15 residues long.

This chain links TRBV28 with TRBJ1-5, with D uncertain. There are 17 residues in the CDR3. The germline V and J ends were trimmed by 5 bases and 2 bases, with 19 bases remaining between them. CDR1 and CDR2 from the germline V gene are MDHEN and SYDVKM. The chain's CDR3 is CASSPYRGGPGNQPQHF. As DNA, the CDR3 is TGTGCCAGCAGTCCCTACCGAGGCGGCCCGGGCAATCAGCCCCAGCATTTT.

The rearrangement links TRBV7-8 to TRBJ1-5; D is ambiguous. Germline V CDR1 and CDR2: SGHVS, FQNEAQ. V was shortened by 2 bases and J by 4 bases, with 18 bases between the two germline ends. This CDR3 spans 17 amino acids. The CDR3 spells CASSLSSVGGMNQPQHF. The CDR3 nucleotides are TGTGCCAGCAGCTTAAGCTCGGTTGGCGGAATGAATCAGCCCCAGCATTTT.

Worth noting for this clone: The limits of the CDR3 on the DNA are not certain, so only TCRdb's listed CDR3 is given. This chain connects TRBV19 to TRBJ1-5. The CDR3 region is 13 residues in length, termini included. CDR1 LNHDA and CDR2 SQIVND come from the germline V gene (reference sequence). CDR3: CASSIVGLGAEHF.

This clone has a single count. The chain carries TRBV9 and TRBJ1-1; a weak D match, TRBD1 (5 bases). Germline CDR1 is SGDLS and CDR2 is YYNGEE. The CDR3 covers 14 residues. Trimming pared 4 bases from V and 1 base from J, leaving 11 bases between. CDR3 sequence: CASSPQTANTEAFF. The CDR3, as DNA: TGTGCCAGCAGCCCCCAGACAGCGAACACTGAAGCTTTCTTT.

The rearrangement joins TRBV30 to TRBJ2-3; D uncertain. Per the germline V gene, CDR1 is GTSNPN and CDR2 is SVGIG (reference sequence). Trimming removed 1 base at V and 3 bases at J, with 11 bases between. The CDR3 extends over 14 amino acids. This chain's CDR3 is CAWSEYKTTDTQYF. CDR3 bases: TGTGCCTGGAGTGAGTACAAGACAACAGATACGCAGTATTTT. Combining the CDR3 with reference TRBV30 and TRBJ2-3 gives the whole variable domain SQTIHQWPATLVQPVGSPLSLECTVEGTSNPNLYWYRQAAGRGLQLLFYSVGIGQISSEVPQNLSASRPQDRQFILSSKKLLLSDSGFYLCAWSEYKTTDTQYFGPGTRLTVL.

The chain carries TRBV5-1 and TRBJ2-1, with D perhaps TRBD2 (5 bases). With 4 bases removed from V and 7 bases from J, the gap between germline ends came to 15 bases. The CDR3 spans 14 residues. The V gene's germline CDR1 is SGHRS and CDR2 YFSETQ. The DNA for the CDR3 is TGCGCCAGCAGCGGAGCCTTACTAGGGAATGAGCAGTTCTTC. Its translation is CASSGALLGNEQFF.

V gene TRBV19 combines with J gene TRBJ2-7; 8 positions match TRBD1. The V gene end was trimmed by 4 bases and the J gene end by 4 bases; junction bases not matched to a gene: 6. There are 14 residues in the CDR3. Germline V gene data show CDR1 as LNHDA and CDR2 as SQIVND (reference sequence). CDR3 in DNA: TGTGCCAGTAGTACACAGGGGGATCGTTACGAGCAGTACTTC. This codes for CASSTQGDRYEQYF.

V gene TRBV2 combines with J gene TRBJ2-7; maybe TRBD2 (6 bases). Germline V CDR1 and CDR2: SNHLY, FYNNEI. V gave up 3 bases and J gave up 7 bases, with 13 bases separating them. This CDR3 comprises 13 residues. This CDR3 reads CASSDLAGLEQYF. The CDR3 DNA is TGTGCCAGCAGTGATTTGGCGGGGCTGGAGCAGTACTTC.

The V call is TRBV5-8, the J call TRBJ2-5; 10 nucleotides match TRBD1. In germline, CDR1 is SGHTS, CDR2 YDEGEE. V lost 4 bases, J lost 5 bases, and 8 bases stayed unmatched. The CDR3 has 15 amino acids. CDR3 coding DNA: TGTGCCAGCAGCGTCCGGGACAGGGGAGTCGAGACCCAGTACTTC. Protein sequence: CASSVRDRGVETQYF.